The T cell receptor (beta chain) described here comes from a study of cytomegalovirus exposure and HLA in healthy donors. Study-wide context: Unique TCRs from HLA-typed donors, 75 million to 100 million of them, were held in an early data release. Broader study findings: Associated with cytomegalovirus, according to the listing, were 150 to 200 TCR beta chains.

The germline V gene has CDR1 MDHEN and CDR2 SYDVKM. CDR3 length: 14 residues. Trimming removed 4 bases from V and 7 bases from J, with 16 bases in between. Both 60 Vbeta primers and 13 Jbeta primers went into the PCR. As processed by the authors: In a later analysis, 60 million to 90 million unique TCR beta chains included roughly 11 million shared by two or more donors. Assay: immunoSEQ multiplex PCR; the TCRdb copy retains only in-frame clones and omits some. For V, J and clone size, that table is used; D and trimming come from the DNA. The table has fewer than 250,000 clones, about 83% seen once. Worth noting for this clone: Its antigen is still unknown.

It was healthy bone marrow donors who served as donors. Specimen: PBMCs. This TCR was recovered from a girl aged 5-17 years in good health and CMV-seronegative. The chain links TRBV28 to TRBJ1-2; no clear D. The DNA for the CDR3 is TGTGCCAGCAGTTCCCCCCTCCATCAGCGTGGCTACACCTTC. It translates to CASSSPLHQRGYTF.